A single T cell receptor beta chain is shown here with its context. Those enrolled, adults aged roughly 18 to 89 years, came from 24 US areas. The repertoire was sequenced with immunoSEQ multiplex PCR; TCRdb's copy has only in-frame clones and lacks some. The sample has about 280,000 clones, roughly 87% seen once. The sample belongs to a study of blood T cell repertoires in COVID-19. About the research overall: Some COVID-19 samples were acute and others convalescent; all came from the United States, Italy and Spain. Sample material is recorded as cDNA or gDNA derived from T cells, B-cell-depleted T cells, or PBMCs.

Germline CDR1 is SGHTA and CDR2 is FQGNSA. The CDR3 is 13 residues long. The V gene end was trimmed by 8 bases and the J gene end by 2 bases; junction bases not matched to a gene: 5. Input material: PBMCs or T cells enriched from blood (not recorded which). V gene TRBV7-2 combines with J gene TRBJ2-5; TRBD1 matches at 7 bases. This sequence was found in a woman in her 30s who had recovered from COVID-19. The CDR3 is CASGQTGQETQYF. CDR3 bases: TGTGCCAGCGGCCAGACAGGGCAAGAGACCCAGTACTTC.